This T cell receptor beta chain is from a study of glioma-infiltrating T cells. Notes on the study in general: Tissue-blood divergence was below expectation in non-neoplastic patients, above in gliomas.

TCR alpha and beta CDR3 regions were amplified from RNA using iRepertoire nested multiplex PCR. One entry per CDR3 protein, called by TCRdb with MiXCR from the multiplex PCR reads. The table records more than 300,000 distinct CDR3 sequences, 41% of them present only once. This CDR3 has 15 amino acids. Trimming pared 0 bases from V and 1 base from J, leaving 8 bases between. Germline CDR1 is LNHNV and CDR2 is YYDKDF (reference sequence). A word on this clonotype: Its target is not known.

The gene calls are TRBV15 and TRBJ2-3; D unclear. The sequence was collected from a human donor with low-grade glioma or glioblastoma, undergoing nonglioma brain surgery, or in good health (not recorded which). Sequencing was done on a sample of glioma tissue, nonneoplastic brain tissue, or PBMCs (not recorded which). CDR3 loop: CATSRDKLRTDTQYF. CDR3 nucleotide sequence: TGTGCCACCAGCAGAGACAAACTACGCACAGATACGCAGTATTTT.